This TCR beta chain stems from a study of vaccination effects on CD4 cells after COVID-19. Sequencing was preceded by expansion of antigen-specific CD4+ T cells with viral peptide pools in the ViraFEST assay. Cultured cells yielded isolated CD4+ T cells after 10 days. Participants got two doses of BNT162b2 or mRNA-1273 vaccine. Sequenced by immunoSEQ multiplex PCR; TCRdb stores in-frame clones only, minus some. There are about 28,000 clones in the sample; less than 75% occur only once, and 10% lies in the top ten. Comment on this clone: What it recognizes is unknown.

CDR1 and CDR2 (germline): KGHSH, LQKENI. Trimming cost V 3 bases and J 2 bases; bases outside gene matches: 11. CDR3 length: 19 residues. This TCR was recovered from a human donor who received a COVID-19 vaccine. Sequencing was performed on CD4+ T cells from PBMCs cultured with HCoV-NL63 spike peptides, taken after COVID-19 vaccination. The J gene is TRBJ2-2, the V gene TRBV18, with TRBD2 identical over 11 bases. The CDR3 loop reads CASSPDPLAGVRNTGELFF. The CDR3 region has the DNA TGTGCCAGCTCACCGGATCCACTAGCGGGAGTACGAAACACCGGGGAGCTGTTTTTT.